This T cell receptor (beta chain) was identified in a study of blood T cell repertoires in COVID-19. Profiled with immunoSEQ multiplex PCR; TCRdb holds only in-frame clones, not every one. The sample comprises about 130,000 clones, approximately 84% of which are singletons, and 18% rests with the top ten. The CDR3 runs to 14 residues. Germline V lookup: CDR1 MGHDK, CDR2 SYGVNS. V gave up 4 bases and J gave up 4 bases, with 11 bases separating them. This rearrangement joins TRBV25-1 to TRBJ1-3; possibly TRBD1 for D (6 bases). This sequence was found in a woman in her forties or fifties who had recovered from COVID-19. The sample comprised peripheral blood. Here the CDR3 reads CASSVTGYGNTIYF. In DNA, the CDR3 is TGTGCCAGCAGTGTAACAGGGTACGGAAACACCATATATTTT.